The TCR beta chain described here comes from a study of blood T cell repertoires in COVID-19. The protocol was immunoSEQ multiplex PCR, while the TCRdb copy is restricted to in-frame clones and leaves out a portion. This sample carries around 200,000 clones, 88% of them seen once, and the ten largest clones take under 2%. This CDR3 spans 15 amino acids. The germline gives CDR1 ENHRY, CDR2 SYGVKD. Trimming cost V 5 bases and J 7 bases; bases outside gene matches: 9. The specimen was peripheral blood. This TCR was recovered from a man younger than 35 with active or convalescent COVID-19. The V gene is TRBV10-3, the J gene TRBJ2-1, with 9 bases lining up with TRBD1. The CDR3 here is CAISSGRDRANEQFF. The CDR3 DNA follows: TGTGCCATCAGTAGTGGTAGGGACAGGGCGAATGAGCAGTTCTTC.